Listed below are T cell receptor beta chains from one sample, sequenced in a study of breast tumors, draining lymph nodes, adjacent tissues. TCRdb re-analysed the multiplex PCR reads in MiXCR, keeping a single row per CDR3 protein. The sample has approximately 88,000 distinct CDR3 sequences, about 27% seen once; the top ten hold 8.1%. The material sequenced was axillary lymph node tissue. These receptors came from a female donor with breast cancer. Some clones in this sample may be carry-over from other donors' samples. The CDR3 runs from the conserved cysteine through the conserved F or W. The D gene is left open where the match is weak. Clone size is shown for a subset of rows, as once, few, many or a class of expanded clone.

cdr3_nt,cdr3_aa,d_call,v_call,j_call,clone_size
TGCGCCAGCAGCCAAGGCGGCGGAAACTCCTACGAGCAGTACTTC,CASSQGGGNSYEQYF,-,TRBV5-1,TRBJ2-7,many
TGTGCCACCAGTGATCCAGGACAGAAAAACATTCAGTACTTC,CATSDPGQKNIQYF,-,TRBV24-1,TRBJ2-4,many
TGCGCCGGTAGTATCGCGGGCAGCCTCTCTGGAAACACCATATATTTT,CAGSIAGSLSGNTIYF,-,TRBV19,TRBJ1-3,-
TGTGCCAGCAGCTTAGCCCCTAGCGGGATGGGTGATACGCAGTATTTT,CASSLAPSGMGDTQYF,TRBD2,TRBV7-2,TRBJ2-3,many
TGTGCCAGCTCACCACCGGCCTGGAGCTCCTACAATGAGCAGTTCTTC,CASSPPAWSSYNEQFF,-,TRBV18,TRBJ2-1,-
TGTGCCAGCAGCCCTCTTGGGGGCGGCTATGGCTACACCTTC,CASSPLGGGYGYTF,-,TRBV2,TRBJ1-2,-
TGTGCCAGCAGCTGGCGGCGTCCCGATAATGAGCAGTTCTTC,CASSWRRPDNEQFF,-,TRBV5-6,TRBJ2-1,many
TGCGCCGGCAGCCGGGAAAGGGACTCACCCCTCCACTTT,CAGSRERDSPLHF,-,TRBV5-1,TRBJ1-6,-
TGTGCCAGCAGTGAATCTGGGACACCGAATGGCTACACCTTC,CASSESGTPNGYTF,-,TRBV2,TRBJ1-2,-
TGTGCCAGCAGCTTGACAGTTTTGAACACTGAAGCTTTCTTT,CASSLTVLNTEAFF,-,TRBV9,TRBJ1-1,-
TGTGCCAGCAACAGGGGTGTTGAAAAACTGTTTTTT,CASNRGVEKLFF,TRBD1,TRBV6-2/TRBV6-3,TRBJ1-4,many
TGTGCCTGGACAACAGGGGCAGGTGAAAAACTGTTTTTT,CAWTTGAGEKLFF,TRBD1,TRBV30,TRBJ1-4,many
TGCAGTGCTGTCCAGGCCTCTGGGGCCAACGTCCTGACTTTC,CSAVQASGANVLTF,-,TRBV20-1,TRBJ2-6,-
TGTGCCAGCAGCTTAATAGGGGACGAGCAGTACTTC,CASSLIGDEQYF,-,TRBV7-9,TRBJ2-7,many
TGCGCCAGCAAACCGGGACAGCCCTACGAGCAGTACTTC,CASKPGQPYEQYF,TRBD1,TRBV5-1,TRBJ2-7,once
TGTGCCAGCAGCGTAGGGTTGAGACAGAGCACAGATACGCAGTATTTT,CASSVGLRQSTDTQYF,-,TRBV9,TRBJ2-3,many
TGTGCCAGCAGTGGCCCGGACAGATTGAACACTGAAGCTTTCTTT,CASSGPDRLNTEAFF,-,TRBV25-1,TRBJ1-1,few
TGTGCCAGCGCGTTGGTAGACAGCCCTAATTCACCCCCCCACTTT,CASALVDSPNSPPHF,-,TRBV9,TRBJ1-6,-
TGTGCCAGCAGCTTATCTTCCGGGACTAGCGGGAGGAAGCTCCAAGAGACCCAGTACTTC,CASSLSSGTSGRKLQETQYF,TRBD2,TRBV7-3,TRBJ2-5,-
TGTGCCAGTAGTATAGTTCCGGGCCCTGAAGCTTTCTTT,CASSIVPGPEAFF,-,TRBV19,TRBJ1-1,few
TGCGCCAGCGGGGGGGCTAGCGGGAGGTGGGCGAACACCGGGGAGCTGTTTTTT,CASGGASGRWANTGELFF,TRBD2,TRBV4-1,TRBJ2-2,many
TGCAGCGGGGGGGGAACTGACTATGGCTACACCTTC,CSGGGTDYGYTF,-,TRBV29-1,TRBJ1-2,few
TGTGCCAGCAGTTTTCCGAGCACAGATACGCAGTATTTT,CASSFPSTDTQYF,-,TRBV28,TRBJ2-3,-
TGTGCCTGGAGTGTACTCGGCGGACGAGAAGCTTTCTTT,CAWSVLGGREAFF,-,TRBV30,TRBJ1-1,-
TGTGCCAGATGTCCACCGGGACAGGGGCTCCATGAGCAGTTCTTC,CARCPPGQGLHEQFF,TRBD1,TRBV6-2/TRBV6-3,TRBJ2-1,-
TGTGCCAGCAGTGAGTTAGCGGGAGGCGGGGAGCAGTTCTTC,CASSELAGGGEQFF,TRBD2,TRBV6-1,TRBJ2-1,many
TGTGCCAGCAGCTCAACCTCGAACGGGGAGCTGTTTTTT,CASSSTSNGELFF,-,TRBV7-3,TRBJ2-2,many